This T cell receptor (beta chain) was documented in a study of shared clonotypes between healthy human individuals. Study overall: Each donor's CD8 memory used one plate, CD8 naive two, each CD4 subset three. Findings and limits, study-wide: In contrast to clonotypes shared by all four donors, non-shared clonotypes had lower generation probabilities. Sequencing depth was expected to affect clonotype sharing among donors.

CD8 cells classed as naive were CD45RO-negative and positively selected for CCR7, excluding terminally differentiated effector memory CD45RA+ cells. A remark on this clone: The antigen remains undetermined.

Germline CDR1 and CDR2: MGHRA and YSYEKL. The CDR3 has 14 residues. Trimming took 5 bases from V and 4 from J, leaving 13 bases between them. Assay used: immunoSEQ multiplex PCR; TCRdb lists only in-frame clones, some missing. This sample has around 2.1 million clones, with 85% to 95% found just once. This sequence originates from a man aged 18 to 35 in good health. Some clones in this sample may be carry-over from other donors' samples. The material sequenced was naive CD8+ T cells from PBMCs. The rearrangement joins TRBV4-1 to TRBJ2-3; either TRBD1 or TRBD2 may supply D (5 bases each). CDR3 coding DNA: TGCGCCAGCAGCAACCTCGGGGCCCCAGATACGCAGTATTTT. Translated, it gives CASSNLGAPDTQYF.